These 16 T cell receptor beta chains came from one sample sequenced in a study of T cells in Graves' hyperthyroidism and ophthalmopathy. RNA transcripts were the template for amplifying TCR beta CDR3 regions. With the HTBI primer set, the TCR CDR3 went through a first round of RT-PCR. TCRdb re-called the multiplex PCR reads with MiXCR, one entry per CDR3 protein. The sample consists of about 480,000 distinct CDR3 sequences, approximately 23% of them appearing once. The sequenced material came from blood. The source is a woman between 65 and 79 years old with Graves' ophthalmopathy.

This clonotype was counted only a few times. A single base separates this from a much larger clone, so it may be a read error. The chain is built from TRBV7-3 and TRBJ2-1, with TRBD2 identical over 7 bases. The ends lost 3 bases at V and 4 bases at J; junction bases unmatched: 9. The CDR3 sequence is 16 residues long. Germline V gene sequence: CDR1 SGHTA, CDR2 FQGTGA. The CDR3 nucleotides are TGTGCCAGCAGCTTCACCGGGACTAACGCGTACAATGAGCAGTTCTTC. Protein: CASSFTGTNAYNEQFF. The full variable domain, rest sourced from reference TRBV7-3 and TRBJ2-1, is GAGVSQTPSNKVTEKGKYVELRCDPISGHTALYWYRQSLGQGPEFLIYFQGTGAADDSGLPNDRFFAVRPEGSVSTLKIQRTERGDSAVYLCASSFTGTNAYNEQFFGPGTRLTVL.

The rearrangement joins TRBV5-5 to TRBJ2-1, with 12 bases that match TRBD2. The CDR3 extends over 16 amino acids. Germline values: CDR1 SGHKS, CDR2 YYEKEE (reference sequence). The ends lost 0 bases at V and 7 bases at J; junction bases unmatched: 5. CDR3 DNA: TGTGCCAGCAGCTTGGATGGACTAGCGGGACGAAATGAGCAGTTCTTC. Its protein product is CASSLDGLAGRNEQFF.

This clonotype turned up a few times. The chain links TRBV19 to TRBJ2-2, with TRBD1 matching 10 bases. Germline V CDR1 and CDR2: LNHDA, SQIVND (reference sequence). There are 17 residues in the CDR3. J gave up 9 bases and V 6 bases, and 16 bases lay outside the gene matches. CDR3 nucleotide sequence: TGTGCCAGTAGGACGACAGGGGGCTCCTTCCTAGGCCGGGAGCTGTTTTTT. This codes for CASRTTGGSFLGRELFF.

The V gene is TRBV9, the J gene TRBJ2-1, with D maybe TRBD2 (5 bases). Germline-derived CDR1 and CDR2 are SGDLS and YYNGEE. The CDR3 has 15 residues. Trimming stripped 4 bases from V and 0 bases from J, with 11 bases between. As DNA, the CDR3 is TGTGCCAGCAGCCTAGACTACCTCTCCTACAATGAGCAGTTCTTC. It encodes CASSLDYLSYNEQFF.

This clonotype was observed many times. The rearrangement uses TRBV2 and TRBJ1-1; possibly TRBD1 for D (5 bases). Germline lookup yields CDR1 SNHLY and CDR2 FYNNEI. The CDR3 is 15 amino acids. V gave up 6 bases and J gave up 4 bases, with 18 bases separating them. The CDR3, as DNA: TGTGCCAGCAGCCAACTGACTCCGGGGCGCACTGAAGCTTTCTTT. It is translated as CASSQLTPGRTEAFF. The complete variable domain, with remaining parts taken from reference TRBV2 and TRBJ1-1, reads EPEVTQTPSHQVTQMGQEVILRCVPISNHLYFYWYRQILGQKVEFLVSFYNNEISEKSEIFDDQFSVERPDGSNFTLKIRSTKLEDSAMYFCASSQLTPGRTEAFFGQGTRLTVV.

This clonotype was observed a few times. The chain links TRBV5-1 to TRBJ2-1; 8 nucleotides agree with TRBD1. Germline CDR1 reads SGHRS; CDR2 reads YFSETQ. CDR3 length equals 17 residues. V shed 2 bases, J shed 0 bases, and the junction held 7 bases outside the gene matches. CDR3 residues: CASSFSPTGGSYNEQFF. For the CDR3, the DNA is TGCGCCAGCAGCTTCTCCCCTACAGGGGGCTCCTACAATGAGCAGTTCTTC.

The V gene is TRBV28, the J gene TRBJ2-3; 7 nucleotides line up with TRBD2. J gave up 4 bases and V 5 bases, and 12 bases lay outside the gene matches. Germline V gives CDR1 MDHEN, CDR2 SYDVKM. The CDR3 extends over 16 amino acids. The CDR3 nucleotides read TGTGCCAGCAGTCCCTCGGGGGGTGGGGAGGCAGATACGCAGTATTTT. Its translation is CASSPSGGGEADTQYF.

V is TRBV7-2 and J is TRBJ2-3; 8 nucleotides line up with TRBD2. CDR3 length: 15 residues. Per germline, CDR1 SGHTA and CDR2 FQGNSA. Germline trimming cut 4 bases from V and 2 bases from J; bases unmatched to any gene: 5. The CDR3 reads CASSSGLATTDTQYF. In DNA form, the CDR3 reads TGTGCCAGCAGCTCAGGACTAGCCACCACAGATACGCAGTATTTT.

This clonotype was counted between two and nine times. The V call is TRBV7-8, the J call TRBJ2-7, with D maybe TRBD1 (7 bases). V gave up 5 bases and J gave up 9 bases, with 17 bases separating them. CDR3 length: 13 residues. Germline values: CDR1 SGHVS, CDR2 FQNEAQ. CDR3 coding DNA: TGTGCCAGCAGCGTAACGCGGGACAGCGCGCAGTACTTC. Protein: CASSVTRDSAQYF.

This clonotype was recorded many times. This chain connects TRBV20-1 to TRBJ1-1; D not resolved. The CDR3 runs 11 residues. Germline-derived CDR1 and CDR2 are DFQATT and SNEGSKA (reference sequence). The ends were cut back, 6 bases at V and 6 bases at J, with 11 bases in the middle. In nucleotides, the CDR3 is TGCAGTGCCCTTGGGGTGGCTGAAGCTTTCTTT. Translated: CSALGVAEAFF.

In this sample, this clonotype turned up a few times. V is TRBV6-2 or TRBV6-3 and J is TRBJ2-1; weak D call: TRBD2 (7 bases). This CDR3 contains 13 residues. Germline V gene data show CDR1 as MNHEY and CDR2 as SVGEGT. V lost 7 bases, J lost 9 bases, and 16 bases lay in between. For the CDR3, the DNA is TGTGCCAGCACCGACCGGGGGGCCGGTGAGCAGTTCTTC. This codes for CASTDRGAGEQFF.

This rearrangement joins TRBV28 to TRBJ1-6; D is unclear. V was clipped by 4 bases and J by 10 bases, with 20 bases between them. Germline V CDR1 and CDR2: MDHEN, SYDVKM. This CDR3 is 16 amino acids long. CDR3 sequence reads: CASSSPRRRWQSPLHF. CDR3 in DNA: TGTGCCAGCAGTTCGCCTCGCAGGAGATGGCAGTCACCCCTCCACTTT.

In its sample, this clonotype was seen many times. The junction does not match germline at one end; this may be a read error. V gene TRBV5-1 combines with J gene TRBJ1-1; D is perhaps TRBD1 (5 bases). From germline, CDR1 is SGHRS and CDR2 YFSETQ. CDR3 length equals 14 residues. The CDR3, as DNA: TGTGCCAGCAGCTTGGGGCAGTTCAACACTGAAGCTTTCTTT. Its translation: CASSLGQFNTEAFF. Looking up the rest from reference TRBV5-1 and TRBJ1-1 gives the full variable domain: KAGVTQTPRYLIKTRGQQVTLSCSPISGHRSVSWYQQTPGQGLQFLFEYFSETQRNKGNFPGRFSGRQFSNSRSEMNVSTLELGDSALYLCASSLGQFNTEAFFGQGTRLTVV.

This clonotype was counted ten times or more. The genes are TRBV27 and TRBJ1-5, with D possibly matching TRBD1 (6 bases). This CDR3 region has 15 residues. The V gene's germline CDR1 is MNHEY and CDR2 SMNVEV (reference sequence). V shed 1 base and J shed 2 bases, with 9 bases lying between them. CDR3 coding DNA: TGTGCCAGCAGTTTATATCCAGGGGGCAATCAGCCCCAGCATTTT. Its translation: CASSLYPGGNQPQHF.

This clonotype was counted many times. Written as DNA, the CDR3 is TGTGCCAGCAGTTCCATCGGGACATATGAGCAGTTCTTC. Protein sequence: CASSSIGTYEQFF. The genes are TRBV12-3 or TRBV12-4 and TRBJ2-1, with D tentatively TRBD1 (6 bases). This CDR3 has 13 amino acids. Trimming left V 4 bases short and J 8 bases short, with 12 bases between.

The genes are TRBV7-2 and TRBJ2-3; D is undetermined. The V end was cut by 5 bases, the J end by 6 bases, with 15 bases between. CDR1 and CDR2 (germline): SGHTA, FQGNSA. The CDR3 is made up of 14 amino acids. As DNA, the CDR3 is TGTGCCAGCAGCAAAGGATCTGTTCTTGATACGCAGTATTTT. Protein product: CASSKGSVLDTQYF.